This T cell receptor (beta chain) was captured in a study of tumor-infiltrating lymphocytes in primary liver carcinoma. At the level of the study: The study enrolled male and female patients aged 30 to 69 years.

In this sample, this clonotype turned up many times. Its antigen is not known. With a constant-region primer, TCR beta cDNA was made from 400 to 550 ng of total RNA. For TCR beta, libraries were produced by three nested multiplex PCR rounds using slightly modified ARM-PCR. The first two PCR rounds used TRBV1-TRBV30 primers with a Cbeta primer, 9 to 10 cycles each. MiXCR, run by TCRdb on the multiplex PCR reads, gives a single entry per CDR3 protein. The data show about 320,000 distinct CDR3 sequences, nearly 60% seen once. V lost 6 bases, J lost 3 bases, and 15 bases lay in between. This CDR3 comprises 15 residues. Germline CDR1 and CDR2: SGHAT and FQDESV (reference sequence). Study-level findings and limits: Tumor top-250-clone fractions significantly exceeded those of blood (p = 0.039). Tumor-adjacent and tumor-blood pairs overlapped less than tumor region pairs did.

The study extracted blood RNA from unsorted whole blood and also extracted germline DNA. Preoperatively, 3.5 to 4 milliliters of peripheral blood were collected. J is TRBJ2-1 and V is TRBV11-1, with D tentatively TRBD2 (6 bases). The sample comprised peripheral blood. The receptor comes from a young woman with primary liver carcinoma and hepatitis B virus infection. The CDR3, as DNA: TGTGCCAGCAGTGGTGGAGCGGGCGTCTACAATGAGCAGTTCTTC. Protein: CASSGGAGVYNEQFF.